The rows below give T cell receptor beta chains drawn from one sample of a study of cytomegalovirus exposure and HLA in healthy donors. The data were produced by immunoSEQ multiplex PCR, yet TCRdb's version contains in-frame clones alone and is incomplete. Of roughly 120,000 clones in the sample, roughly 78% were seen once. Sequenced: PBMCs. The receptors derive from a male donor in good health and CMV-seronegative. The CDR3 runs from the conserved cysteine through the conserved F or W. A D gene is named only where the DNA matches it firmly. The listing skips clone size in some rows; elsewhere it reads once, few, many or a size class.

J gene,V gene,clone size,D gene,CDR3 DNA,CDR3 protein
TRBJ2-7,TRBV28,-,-,TGTGCCAGCACCCTAGGGGGGAGGGTGGAGTACGAGCAGTACTTC,CASTLGGRVEYEQYF
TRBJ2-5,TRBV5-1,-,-,TGCGCCAGCAGCTTGAGCGCATCCAGAGAGACCCAGTACTTC,CASSLSASRETQYF
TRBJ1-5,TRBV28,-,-,TGTGCCAGCAGCCCCCTCGGTCCGGGGGGAAATCAGCCCCAGCATTTT,CASSPLGPGGNQPQHF
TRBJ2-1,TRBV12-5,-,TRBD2,TGTGCTAGTGTCCCGGGACTAGCAGTGAGCAATGAGCAGTTCTTC,CASVPGLAVSNEQFF
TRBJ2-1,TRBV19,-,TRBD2,TGTGCCAGTAGTATTCGGCTAGCGGGAGGGCCATACAATGAGCAGTTCTTC,CASSIRLAGGPYNEQFF
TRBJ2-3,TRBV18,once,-,TGTGCCAGCTCACCTGGGGCAGGGGTAGCAGATACGCAGTATTTT,CASSPGAGVADTQYF
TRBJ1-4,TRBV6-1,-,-,TGTGCCAGCAGTGAACCCTCCTACAGGGATGAAAAACTGTTTTTT,CASSEPSYRDEKLFF
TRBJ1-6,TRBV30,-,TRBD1,TGTGCCTGGATGGACAGGGGGCAGGGTTCACCCCTCCACTTT,CAWMDRGQGSPLHF
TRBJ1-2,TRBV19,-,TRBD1,TGTGCCAGTAGTAGGGACAGGGCCGTCTTCCGCTATGGCTACACCTTC,CASSRDRAVFRYGYTF
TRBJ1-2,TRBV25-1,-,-,TGTGCCAGCAGTGAGGACACTCTCTATGGCTACACCTTC,CASSEDTLYGYTF
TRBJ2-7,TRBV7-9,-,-,TGTTCCAGCAGCTTAACGGTGGGGCAGTCCTACGAGCAGTACTTC,CSSSLTVGQSYEQYF
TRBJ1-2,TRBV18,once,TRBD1,TGTGCCAGCTCCGATGACAGGGGGCAGGGCTACACCTTC,CASSDDRGQGYTF
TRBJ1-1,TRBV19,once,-,TGTGCCAGTACAGGGGTGGACACTGAAGCTTTCTTT,CASTGVDTEAFF
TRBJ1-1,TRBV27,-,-,TGTGCCAGCAGTTTATCGGTAGACACTGAAGCTTTCTTT,CASSLSVDTEAFF
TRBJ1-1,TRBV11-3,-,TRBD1,TGTGCCAGCAGCTTAGGAGGGACAGGGAACACTGAAGCTTTCTTT,CASSLGGTGNTEAFF
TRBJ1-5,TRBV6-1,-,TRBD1,TGTGCCAGCAGTGAAGCGCTAGGACAGGGAACCAATCAGCCCCAGCATTTT,CASSEALGQGTNQPQHF
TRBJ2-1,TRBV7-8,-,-,TGTGCCAGCAGCCCCGCTTTGGCAGGGCCCGAGCAGTTCTTC,CASSPALAGPEQFF
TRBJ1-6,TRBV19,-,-,TGTGCCAGTAGTGGAAGACAGAATAATTCACCCCTCCACTTT,CASSGRQNNSPLHF
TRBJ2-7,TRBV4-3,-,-,TGCGCCAGCAGTCTACAGGGGGGGGGTTCCTACGAGCAGTACTTC,CASSLQGGGSYEQYF
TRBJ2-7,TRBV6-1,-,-,TGTGCCAGCACACGGGGAAGCTACGAGCAGTACTTC,CASTRGSYEQYF
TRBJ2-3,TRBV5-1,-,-,TGCGCCAGCAGCTTACGGGGGATGGGCACAGATACGCAGTATTTT,CASSLRGMGTDTQYF
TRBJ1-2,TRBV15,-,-,TGTGCCACCAGCAGAGAATCCGGTGGCTACACCTTC,CATSRESGGYTF
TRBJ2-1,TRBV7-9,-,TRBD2,TGTGCCAGCAGCTCGACTAGCGGAGCGCCTCGCTCCTACAATGAGCAGTTCTTC,CASSSTSGAPRSYNEQFF
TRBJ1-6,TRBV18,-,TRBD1,TGTGCCAGCTCTCTAACCCCGGTGACAGGGTATAATAATTCACCCCTCCACTTT,CASSLTPVTGYNNSPLHF
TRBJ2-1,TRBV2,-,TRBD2,TGTGCCAGCAGTGAGCGGGGGGCCTACAATGAGCAGTTCTTC,CASSERGAYNEQFF
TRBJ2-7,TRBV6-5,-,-,TGTGCCAGCAGTTATGCCAGGATCTCCTACGAGCAGTACTTC,CASSYARISYEQYF
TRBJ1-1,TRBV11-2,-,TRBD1,TGTGCCAGCAGCTTAGGAGGGACAGGGTCCTCTGAAGCTTTCTTT,CASSLGGTGSSEAFF
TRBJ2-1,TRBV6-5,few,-,TGTGCCAGCAGTTACTCCCGGGTAGCGGCCTACAATGAGCAGTTCTTC,CASSYSRVAAYNEQFF
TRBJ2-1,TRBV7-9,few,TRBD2,TGTGCCAGCAACTCGGGACGGGAGGGCCTTAATGAGCAGTTCTTC,CASNSGREGLNEQFF
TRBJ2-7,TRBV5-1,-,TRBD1,TGCGCCAGCAGCCCGGGACAGGGTTCCTTTGGGGAGCAGTACTTC,CASSPGQGSFGEQYF
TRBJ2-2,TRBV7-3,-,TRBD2,TGTGCCAGCAGCTTAATGAGCGGGGGAGGGACCGGGGAGCTGTTTTTT,CASSLMSGGGTGELFF
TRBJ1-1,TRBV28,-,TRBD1,TGTGCCAGCAGTTTAAGGCTTAGCGGGACAGGGGGTGCGAACACTGAAGCTTTCTTT,CASSLRLSGTGGANTEAFF
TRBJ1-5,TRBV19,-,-,TGTGCCAGTAGCGTCGACAGATTCAATCAGCCCCAGCATTTT,CASSVDRFNQPQHF
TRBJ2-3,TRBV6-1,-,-,TGTGCCAGCAGTGACGGTCCCGAAGATACGCAGTATTTT,CASSDGPEDTQYF
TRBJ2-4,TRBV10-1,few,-,TGCGCCAGCAGTGAGGGGGGGTCGGCCAAAAACAGTCAGTACTTC,CASSEGGSAKNSQYF
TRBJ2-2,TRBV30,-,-,TGTGCCTGGAGTGTACAGGGCACCGGGGAGCTGTTTTTT,CAWSVQGTGELFF
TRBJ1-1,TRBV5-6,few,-,TGTGCCAGCAGCTTGGGGGGCAGGGGCCTTGCGAACACTGAAGCTTTCTTT,CASSLGGRGLANTEAFF
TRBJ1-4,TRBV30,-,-,TGTGCCTGGGCCCTCGGGAATGAAAAACTGTTTTTT,CAWALGNEKLFF
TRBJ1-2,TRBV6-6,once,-,TGTGCCAGCAGTTACGAGATACTTTCTCCCTATGGCTACACCTTC,CASSYEILSPYGYTF
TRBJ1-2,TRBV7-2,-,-,TGTGCCAGCAGCTCCCTGGGGGGGGCTGATGGCTACACCTTC,CASSSLGGADGYTF
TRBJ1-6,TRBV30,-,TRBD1,TGTGCCTGGGGACAGGGGTTTAATTCACCCCTCCACTTT,CAWGQGFNSPLHF
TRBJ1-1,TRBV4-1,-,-,TGCGCCAGCAGCCAGATGGACAGGAACACTGAAGCTTTCTTT,CASSQMDRNTEAFF
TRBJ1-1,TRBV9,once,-,TGTGCCAGCAGCCCAGCCGGGGGTCGCGACACTGAAGCTTTCTTT,CASSPAGGRDTEAFF
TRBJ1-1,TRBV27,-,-,TGTGCCAGCAGTACTCGAAAAGGCGAGCGGGAAGCTTTCTTT,CASSTRKGEREAFF
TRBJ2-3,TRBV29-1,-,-,TGCAGCGTTGCTGAGGGGGTGCATACGCAGTATTTT,CSVAEGVHTQYF
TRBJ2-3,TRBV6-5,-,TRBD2,TGTGCCAGCAAGACTAGCGGGAGATCAGATACGCAGTATTTT,CASKTSGRSDTQYF
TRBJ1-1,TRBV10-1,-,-,TGCGCCAGCAGTGCACAGCTGAACACTGAAGCTTTCTTT,CASSAQLNTEAFF
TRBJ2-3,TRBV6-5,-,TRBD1,TGTGCCAGCAGTTCTTGGGACAGTTTCACAGATACGCAGTATTTT,CASSSWDSFTDTQYF